The clone carrying this T cell receptor beta chain was seen a few times. This entry is derived from a study of T cells in Graves' hyperthyroidism and ophthalmopathy. The CDR3 runs to 13 residues. The germline V gene has CDR1 SQVTM and CDR2 ANQGSEA. V was pared by 2 bases and J by 5 bases, with 13 bases between. Amplified TCR beta CDR3 regions derived from RNA transcripts. A set of HTBI primers served as the primers for a first-round RT-PCR of the TCR CDR3. TCRdb re-called the multiplex PCR reads with MiXCR, one entry per CDR3 protein. Of 300,000 to 450,000 distinct CDR3 sequences listed, about 14% were seen once; the top ten hold about 20%. Exclusions: uncontrolled infection, other autoimmune disease, pregnancy, lactation.

The sample taken for sequencing was blood. The V and J genes are TRBV29-1 and TRBJ2-7, with D possibly TRBD1 on 6 matching bases. The clonotype comes from a woman in her twenties or thirties with Graves' ophthalmopathy. As DNA, the CDR3 is TGCAGCGTTGAACAACAGGGTGGTGACGAGCAGTACTTC. Translation gives CSVEQQGGDEQYF.